The 24 T cell receptor beta chains in this list originate from one sample, sequenced in a study of technical replicates of blood from a few donors. Profiling relied on immunoSEQ multiplex PCR, and the TCRdb table lists in-frame clones only, not all of them. The table includes some 66,000 clones, around 89% detected once. Sequencing was carried out using PBMCs. These TCRs come from a human donor in good health. Some clones in this sample may be carry-over from other donors' samples.

The chain employs TRBV7-8 and TRBJ2-7, with D unresolved. This CDR3 region has 14 residues. The V end lost 2 bases, the J end lost 7 bases, and 15 bases lay between the germline ends. The germline V gene has CDR1 SGHVS and CDR2 FQNEAQ. This CDR3 reads CASSLSTAAREQYF. As DNA, the CDR3 is TGTGCCAGCAGCTTATCGACTGCTGCTAGGGAGCAGTACTTC. Full variable domain (missing parts from reference TRBV7-8 and TRBJ2-7): GAGVSQSPRYKVAKRGQDVALRCDPISGHVSLFWYQQALGQGPEFLTYFQNEAQLDKSGLPSDRFFAERPEGSVSTLKIQRTQQEDSAVYLCASSLSTAAREQYFGPGTRLTVT.

This chain connects TRBV4-3 to TRBJ2-1, with D perhaps matching TRBD1 (6 bases). There are 17 residues in the CDR3. CDR1 is LGHNA and CDR2 is YSLEER in the germline V gene. V lost 3 bases and J lost 0, with 15 bases in between. The CDR3 DNA reads TGCGCCAGCAGCCATGCGAGGGGGTCGGGCTCCTACAATGAGCAGTTCTTC. Translated, it gives CASSHARGSGSYNEQFF.

The J gene is TRBJ1-1, the V gene TRBV25-1; 9 nucleotides align to TRBD1. The CDR3 runs to 15 residues. V shed 2 bases and J 5 bases; nucleotides not matched to a gene: 6. Looked up from germline, CDR1 is MGHDK and CDR2 is SYGVNS. The CDR3 is CASSETGGMGTEAFF. The CDR3 coding sequence is TGTGCCAGCAGTGAAACAGGGGGCATGGGGACTGAAGCTTTCTTT.

This chain links TRBV7-6 with TRBJ2-3, with 7 bases matching TRBD2. CDR1 and CDR2 (germline): SGHVS, FNYEAQ. V shed 3 bases and J 0 bases; nucleotides not matched to a gene: 3. The CDR3 runs to 15 residues. CDR3 in DNA: TGTGCCAGCAGCTTGGGTAGCGGGAGCACAGATACGCAGTATTTT. Encoded protein: CASSLGSGSTDTQYF.

This chain connects TRBV5-4 to TRBJ1-5; D ambiguous. This CDR3 is 15 amino acids long. CDR1 and CDR2 (germline): SGHNT, YYREEE (reference sequence). Deletions cut 7 bases from V and 5 bases from J, with 19 bases between. The CDR3 nucleotides are TGTGCCAGCCCGAGGGAGGTCCCTCGCGATCAGCCCCAGCATTTT. Its protein product is CASPREVPRDQPQHF. Full variable domain (missing parts from reference TRBV5-4 and TRBJ1-5): ETGVTQSPTHLIKTRGQQVTLRCSSQSGHNTVSWYQQALGQGPQFIFQYYREEENGRGNFPPRFSGLQFPNYSSELNVNALELDDSALYLCASPREVPRDQPQHFGDGTRLSIL.

This CDR3 reads CASSYGGTEAFF. In nucleotides, the CDR3 is TGCGCCAGCAGCTACGGGGGAACTGAAGCTTTCTTT. This chain joins TRBV4-1 and TRBJ1-1, with D perhaps TRBD1 (5 bases). The CDR3 totals 12 residues. Trimming removed 5 bases at V and 5 bases at J, with 9 bases between. Germline loops: CDR1 MGHRA, CDR2 YSYEKL.

This chain connects TRBV5-1 to TRBJ2-1; 10 positions agree with TRBD2. This CDR3 has 15 amino acids. Unmatched junction bases numbered 8, after V lost 2 bases and J lost 9 bases. Per germline, CDR1 SGHRS and CDR2 YFSETQ. In DNA form, the CDR3 reads TGCGCCAGCAGCTTTAGCGGGGGGTATTTTGGTGAGCAGTTCTTC. This sequence encodes CASSFSGGYFGEQFF. The full variable domain, with the rest looked up from reference TRBV5-1 and TRBJ2-1, is KAGVTQTPRYLIKTRGQQVTLSCSPISGHRSVSWYQQTPGQGLQFLFEYFSETQRNKGNFPGRFSGRQFSNSRSEMNVSTLELGDSALYLCASSFSGGYFGEQFFGPGTRLTVL.

The chain uses TRBV5-1 and TRBJ2-5; TRBD2 is a possible D gene (6 bases). The germline V and J ends were trimmed by 4 bases and 5 bases, with 15 bases remaining between them. This CDR3 is 14 amino acids long. Germline V lookup: CDR1 SGHRS, CDR2 YFSETQ. CDR3 coding DNA: TGCGCCAGCAGCCCCGGGACCCTAGCGGAGACCCAGTACTTC. Protein: CASSPGTLAETQYF.

The chain uses TRBV2 and TRBJ1-2; maybe TRBD1 (5 bases). V was shortened by 5 bases and J by 4 bases, with 11 bases between the two germline ends. Per germline, CDR1 SNHLY and CDR2 FYNNEI. CDR3 size: 13 residues. In nucleotides, the CDR3 is TGTGCCAGCAGTTTGGGGGGTGGCTATGGCTACACCTTC. The encoded protein is CASSLGGGYGYTF. Looking up the rest from reference TRBV2 and TRBJ1-2 gives the full variable domain: EPEVTQTPSHQVTQMGQEVILRCVPISNHLYFYWYRQILGQKVEFLVSFYNNEISEKSEIFDDQFSVERPDGSNFTLKIRSTKLEDSAMYFCASSLGGGYGYTFGSGTRLTVV.

The rearrangement uses TRBV27 and TRBJ2-7; 10 bases align to TRBD1. The CDR3 contains 15 residues. The V segment lost 3 bases and the J segment 4 bases; nucleotides outside the gene matches: 6. Germline V lookup: CDR1 MNHEY, CDR2 SMNVEV (reference sequence). CDR3 nucleotide sequence: TGTGCCAGCAGTTTGGGGGACAGGGGATCGTACGAGCAGTACTTC. Encoded protein: CASSLGDRGSYEQYF.

The rearrangement links TRBV4-3 to TRBJ1-1, with 9 bases identical to TRBD1. Germline V gene lookup returns CDR1 LGHNA and CDR2 YSLEER. With 3 bases clipped from V and 3 bases from J, the junction kept 5 bases outside the gene matches. The CDR3 is 15 residues long. CDR3 loop: CASSQNRGQDTEAFF. The CDR3 nucleotides read TGCGCCAGCAGCCAGAACAGGGGGCAGGACACTGAAGCTTTCTTT.

The chain joins TRBV7-2 to TRBJ1-1; 10 bases fit TRBD1. Germline V gene data show CDR1 as SGHTA and CDR2 as FQGNSA. The CDR3 has 14 residues. V dropped 2 bases and J dropped 6; count of bases not matched to a gene: 3. The CDR3 protein is CASSLSGTGAEAFF. The CDR3 region has the DNA TGTGCCAGCAGCTTATCCGGGACAGGGGCTGAAGCTTTCTTT.

The rearrangement links TRBV28 to TRBJ1-5; 7 bases map to TRBD1. This CDR3 has 17 amino acids. V lost 2 bases and J lost 3; bases outside the gene matches: 10. The germline V gene has CDR1 MDHEN and CDR2 SYDVKM. The chain's CDR3 is CASSLLKGGSVNQPQHF. The CDR3 nucleotides are TGTGCCAGCAGTTTACTCAAAGGGGGCAGCGTCAATCAGCCCCAGCATTTT.

This rearrangement joins TRBV4-1 to TRBJ2-3; TRBD2 matches 8 bases. The length of the CDR3 is 15 residues. Germline lookup yields CDR1 MGHRA and CDR2 YSYEKL. Unmatched junction bases numbered 5, after V lost 4 bases and J lost 2 bases. The CDR3 DNA is TGCGCCAGCAGCCGGATAGCGGGGATCACAGATACGCAGTATTTT. It yields the protein CASSRIAGITDTQYF.

The chain couples TRBV5-4 to TRBJ2-5, with no clear D. CDR1 and CDR2 (germline): SGHNT, YYREEE (reference sequence). Between the trimmed V and J ends, which lost 4 bases and 5 bases, there was a span of 15 bases. The CDR3 is 14 residues long. The CDR3 nucleotides are TGTGCCAGCAGCGACCATAGAGAGGTGGAGACCCAGTACTTC. Its protein is CASSDHREVETQYF.

The CDR3 coding sequence is TGTGCCAGCAGCTTAGGTAGTAGTTCCTACGAGCAGTACTTC. Translation gives CASSLGSSSYEQYF. The J gene is TRBJ2-7, the V gene TRBV13; D not certain. CDR3 length equals 14 residues. Germline V lookup: CDR1 PRHDT, CDR2 FYEKMQ (reference sequence). Trimming removed 0 bases at V and 1 base at J, with 7 bases between.

The J gene is TRBJ2-7, the V gene TRBV18; 11 bases are a match to TRBD2. This CDR3 spans 18 amino acids. With 0 bases clipped from V and 2 bases from J, the junction kept 9 bases outside the gene matches. Germline assignment: CDR1 KGHSH and CDR2 LQKENI. The CDR3 protein is CASSPPAGTSGNPYEQYF. The CDR3 coding sequence is TGTGCCAGCTCACCACCGGCCGGGACTAGCGGCAACCCCTACGAGCAGTACTTC.

The rearrangement uses TRBV27 and TRBJ2-7, with 8 nucleotides matching TRBD2. CDR3 length: 15 residues. Trimming at V came to 5 bases and at J to 4 bases, leaving 10 bases not matched to a gene. The germline V gene has CDR1 MNHEY and CDR2 SMNVEV (reference sequence). As DNA, the CDR3 is TGTGCCAGCAGTCCCCTTATCAAGCGGGAGTACGAGCAGTACTTC. This gives the protein CASSPLIKREYEQYF.

In this sample, this clone turned up once. The CDR3 here is CASSPILYGQGNGYTF. DNA for the CDR3: TGTGCCAGCTCACCAATTCTCTACGGACAGGGGAATGGCTACACCTTC. J is TRBJ1-2 and V is TRBV18; TRBD1 matches 9 bases. The germline CDR1 and CDR2 sequences are KGHSH and LQKENI. After removal of 2 bases from V and 6 bases from J, the junction contained 10 bases not matched to a gene. This CDR3 has 16 amino acids.

The V gene is TRBV7-3, the J gene TRBJ2-7, with a weak D call TRBD1 (5 bases). The CDR3 spans 13 residues. The germline V gene encodes CDR1 SGHTA and CDR2 FQGTGA. Trimming took off 4 bases at V and 0 bases at J, with 7 bases between the two ends. The DNA for the CDR3 is TGTGCCAGCAGCTACGGACACTCCTACGAGCAGTACTTC. Translation: CASSYGHSYEQYF.

Concerning this clone: Other DNA sequences in this sample translate to the same CDR3. The chain has TRBV27 and TRBJ1-2, with TRBD1 matching 10 bases. The germline gives CDR1 MNHEY, CDR2 SMNVEV (reference sequence). V was pared by 0 bases and J by 7 bases, with 5 bases of the junction left unmatched. The CDR3 covers 15 residues. CDR3: CASSLSGQGVGGYTF. In nucleotides, the CDR3 is TGTGCCAGCAGTTTATCCGGACAGGGGGTCGGTGGCTACACCTTC.

The rearrangement joins TRBV6-5 to TRBJ2-7, with 8 bases lining up with TRBD2. From germline, CDR1 is MNHEY and CDR2 SVGAGI. V shed 6 bases, J shed 4 bases, and the junction held 5 bases outside the gene matches. CDR3 length equals 13 residues. The CDR3 nucleotides are TGTGCCAGCAGCAGGGCGGGGGGTTACGAGCAGTACTTC. Amino acid sequence: CASSRAGGYEQYF.

The gene calls are TRBV20-1 and TRBJ1-1; D remains ambiguous. Trimming took 4 bases from V and 4 from J, leaving 7 bases between them. Germline V gene lookup returns CDR1 DFQATT and CDR2 SNEGSKA (reference sequence). The CDR3 is made up of 11 amino acids. The CDR3, as DNA: TGCAGTGCTATGAGGGTCACTGAAGCTTTCTTT. Translation gives CSAMRVTEAFF.

V is TRBV7-3 and J is TRBJ2-5, with D possibly matching TRBD1 (6 bases). CDR3 length equals 15 residues. Germline loops: CDR1 SGHTA, CDR2 FQGTGA. Trimming cost V 5 bases and J 1 base, with 14 bases left between them. CDR3 nucleotides: TGTGCCAGCAGCCCGATGGGGACACGCCAAGAGACCCAGTACTTC. Translated, it gives CASSPMGTRQETQYF.